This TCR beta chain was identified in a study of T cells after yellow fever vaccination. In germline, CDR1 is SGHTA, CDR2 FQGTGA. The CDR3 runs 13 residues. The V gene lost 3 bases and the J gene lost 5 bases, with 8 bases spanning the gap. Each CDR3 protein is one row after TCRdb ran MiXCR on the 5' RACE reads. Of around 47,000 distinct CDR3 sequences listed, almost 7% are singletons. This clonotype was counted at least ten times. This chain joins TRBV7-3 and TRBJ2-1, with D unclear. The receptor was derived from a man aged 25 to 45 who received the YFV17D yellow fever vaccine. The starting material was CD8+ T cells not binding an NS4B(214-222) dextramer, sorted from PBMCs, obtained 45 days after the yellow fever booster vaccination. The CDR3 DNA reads TGTGCCAGCAGCTTTGGAGAGAACAATGAGCAGTTCTTC. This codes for CASSFGENNEQFF.